This record concerns one T cell receptor beta chain sequence. What it binds is not known. The source of the sample is a study of shared clonotypes between healthy human individuals. Regarding the study as a whole: About 5% was the fraction of naive CD4 clonotypes found shared across a few donors. Compared with memory subsets, naive subsets generally had larger estimated richness.

This CDR3 spans 11 amino acids. Germline CDR1 is GTSNPN and CDR2 is SVGIG (reference sequence). The V and J ends lost 2 bases and 6 bases respectively, with 7 bases between them. TCRdb's table, derived via immunoSEQ multiplex PCR, lists solely in-frame clones and lacks some. The sample shows over 2 million clones, roughly 95% of them seen only once. CD45RO-negative, CCR7-positively selected cells formed the naive CD8 fraction, excluding terminally differentiated effector memory CD45RA+ cells. The sequenced material came from naive CD8+ T cells sorted from blood. This TCR was sampled from a man in his late teens or twenties in good health. The rearrangement links TRBV30 to TRBJ1-1; D is uncertain. The CDR3, as DNA: TGTGCCTGGAGTCGGTCCCCTGAAGCTTTCTTT. Encoded protein: CAWSRSPEAFF.